This T cell receptor beta chain was identified in a study of shared clonotypes between healthy human individuals (dated by TCRdb to about 2020). For the study in its entirety: The cohort included three men and a couple of women between 18 and 49 years of age. For each donor, three plates each were used for CD4 naive and CD4 memory, two plates were used for CD8 naive, and one plate was used for CD8 memory. To increase sequencing depth and limit assay-specific biases, TCR repertoire library preparation and sequencing were carried out by different laboratories using diverse techniques. Each donor's leukapheresis produced roughly between about 0.85 and 10 billion PBMCs. Blood TCR repertoires of 5 or 6 healthy adults were deeply sequenced to estimate repertoire size and the extent of clonotype sharing between individuals.

Donors were healthy HIV-negative adults with no recently reported acute infections or vaccinations. All donors were Caucasian adults living in Nashville, Tennessee, USA. CD4+ T cells were enriched through magnetic negative selection, after which naive cells were positively selected on CD45RA and the remaining negative fraction served as the memory subset. After blood collection by leukapheresis, PBMCs were isolated using Ficoll-Histopaque density gradient centrifugation and then cryopreserved in the vapor phase of liquid nitrogen. Analytical flow cytometry was used to check the purity and quantity of every magnetically sorted T cell population. Genomic DNA was isolated from each sorted fraction and quantified by UV absorbance on a Nanodrop 2000c. Using the deep immunoSEQ assay, multiplex PCR amplified TCR CDR3 regions from genomic DNA. For each cell subset, the extracted genomic DNA was distributed evenly across all wells of several immunoSEQ 96-well plates, and each plate served as one replicate. For sorted subsets, each replicate PCR was loaded with 200 ng genomic DNA, equivalent to 32,000 or so T cell genomes. Purified libraries were quantified with a Qubit 3.0 fluorometer, sized on a Bioanalyzer 2100, and re-quantified with the KAPA Library Quantification kit. Every immunoSEQ 96-well plate was sequenced on a dedicated single-read 150-cycle Illumina NextSeq 550 flow cell. Regarding the original processing steps: Because only junctional sequences without quality scores were contained in the immunoSEQ output, filtering matching that applied to full-length reads could not be performed. Sequences were annotated with PyIR, a Python wrapper for IgBLAST v1.9, and V/J genes and CDR3 were assigned using IMGT germline references. Reads with weak V/J assignments (E-value above 1e-6), missing CDR3, stop codons, out-of-frame junctions, or ambiguous translated residues were removed. V3J clonotypes were defined by identical inferred V gene, J gene, and CDR3 amino acid sequence. The percentage overlap between two repertoires was calculated by dividing the number of shared unique clonotypes by the size of the smaller repertoire. RTK rarefaction, the Chao1 estimator, and Recon v2.1 estimates of unobserved clonotypes were used to assess repertoire richness. Generation probabilities for all TCRbeta clonotypes obtained by the gDNA method from four donors were computed using OLGA. Drawn from immuneACCESS, this table holds only the in-frame rearrangements with V and J called that TCRdb kept. Clones are partly lost; checked studies trace under half to an unresolved V gene and leave the rest unexplained. Clonal size and the V and J genes are those of that table, whereas D and trimming came from the DNA. This sample is represented by 2.3 million or so clones; roughly 93% of them were singletons. The biggest ten clones account for 0.39% of the sample.

Note on this clone: The antigen this receptor binds is unknown. Base quality data are lacking; no much larger clone is found one base away.

Study-wide conclusions, independent of this receptor: The small number of donors limited the genetic and exposure-history diversity represented. Pairwise subsampling led to the expectation that sequencing depth would affect the degree of clonotype sharing among donors. Incomplete sequencing was indicated by rarefaction of sorted-subset datasets, despite the large sequencing depth. Compared with non-shared clonotypes, clonotypes shared by all four sorted-subset donors had higher generation probabilities. Only blood was sampled, and tissue TCR repertoires likely differ from those in blood. Around 5.4% of naive CD4, 3.5% of naive CD8, about 2.4% of memory CD4, and 0.4% of memory CD8 clonotypes were shared across a few donors. Naive subsets generally had larger estimated clonotype richness than memory subsets.

Sequences MNHEY (CDR1) and SMNVEV (CDR2) are obtained from the germline V gene (reference sequence). Cut back by 5 bases and 2 bases, the V and J ends lie 12 bases apart. Inclusive of the bounding cysteine and phenylalanine, the CDR3 is 14 residues long. Only CDR3 DNA is held: 42 bases, read in frame from base 1. This receptor chain uses TRBV27 and TRBJ1-2; the D region possibly corresponds to TRBD1 (6 bases align). The receptor was derived from a man aged 18 to 29 in good health. Some clones in this sample may be carry-over from other donors' samples. The source material was naive CD4+ T cells from PBMCs. The cell subset or site label of this sample denotes: CD45RA+ positively selected. CDR3 reads: CASSEGGRNYGYTF. At the DNA level, the sequence is TGTGCCAGCAGTGAGGGGGGGCGAAACTATGGCTACACCTTC.